Below, one TCR beta chain is given with its context. Its antigen is unknown. Per-nucleotide qualities are absent, and no much larger clonotype sits a single base away. The entire isolated RNA was reverse transcribed using the High Capacity cDNA Reverse Transcription Kit, and thus expressed TCRB transcripts were sequenced. Deep immunoSEQ sequencing was performed on naive, central memory and regulatory T cell samples, with an average of about 3.57 million total reads per sample. After sorted cells were lysed in RLT buffer, RNA was extracted with DNase-treated RNeasy Micro or Mini kits, with the choice depending on cell number. To prevent cross-contamination, every cell subset was processed on its own, while patient and healthy donor samples were processed together. Using the immunoSEQ multiplex PCR, TCRB sequences were amplified from cDNA into 87-bp fragments spanning the CDR3 region. Amplicons were sequenced on the Illumina HiSeq platform. The authors' analysis ran thus. Synthetic template baselines were used to correct PCR bias computationally, reads within Hamming distance 2 were collapsed, and singletons that could not be merged were discarded. Reads were aligned against IMGT to assign V, D and J genes, CDR3 length and insertions or deletions at six rearrangement sites. Clonotype counts were normalized to sorted cell number within each subset before computing true diversity and Gini coefficients with the tcR R package. The overlap coefficient, calculated on TCRB nucleotide sequences, was used to quantify repertoire sharing. TCRdb mirrors the immuneACCESS table, restricted to in-frame sequences. Some clones are absent from its copies; in checked studies, under half trace to an unresolved V gene, and the reason for the others is unknown. V and J calls and clone size follow that table, whereas D and trimming were derived from the DNA. The sample table records under 250,000 clones; 11% of these occur just once. Together, the top ten hold approximately 1.5% of the sample.

Each donor gave one peripheral blood draw, averaging about 120 mL, which was collected into heparinised tubes. Naive, central memory, regulatory and stem cell-like memory CD4+ T cells were sorted on a BD FACSAria II using a panel including CD45RO, CCR7, CD25, CD127, CD95 and CD27. A purity above 98% was achieved for all sorted populations. Right away, PBMCs were isolated by Lymphoprep density gradient centrifugation and were stained directly, with no culture step. To minimize batch effects, samples were stained and sorted in pairs, one healthy donor with one patient per experiment. The source of the sample is a study of beta chain features in type 1 diabetes (dated by TCRdb to the late 2010s). Context from the whole study: No differences in mean age, gender distribution, total cell number or subset yield were found between patients and healthy donors. A total of 107,917,701 sorted cells were examined across all samples, and a strong correlation was observed between cell number per subset and RNA yield. The study compared TCRB repertoires of sorted circulating CD4+ T cell subsets between recently diagnosed type 1 diabetes patients and matched healthy donors. Naive and central memory subsets were obtained from all 30 or so donors, but regulatory and stem cell-like memory subsets were isolated from only 8 patients and roughly eight healthy donors. General study outcomes and caveats: The naive, central memory and regulatory TCRB repertoires appeared to resemble one another more closely among patients than among healthy donors. Because small numbers of individuals were included in the HLA sub-analyses, any influence of HLA type on TCRB rearrangement was left unresolved. At VDJ recombination sites, patients with type 1 diabetes made fewer insertions and deleted more nucleotides, a pattern implying thymic rearrangement abnormalities. A moderate but significant shortening of TCRB CDR3 length was observed in type 1 diabetes patients in all four CD4+ subsets. Shorter templates might be favored by PCR, yet because patient and control samples were amplified and corrected together, any such skew would affect both groups equally. Because cDNA was sequenced instead of genomic DNA, highly expressing activated cells could be over-represented, though the groups showed no difference in activation or CD3 levels.

The receptor was isolated from a man younger than 35 in good health. The sequenced sample consisted of central memory CD4+ T cells from blood.

CDR3 reads: CASSQDRGTDTQYF. The base sequence is TGTGCCAGCAGCCAAGATCGGGGGACAGATACGCAGTATTTT. This chain joins TRBV4-2 to TRBJ2-3; possibly the D gene is TRBD2, per 6 matching bases. The CDR3 contains 14 residues, cysteine and phenylalanine counted. CDR3 DNA is the only sequence kept; it has 42 bases, read in frame from the first base. V and J lose 0 bases and 3 bases, and a span of 7 bases separates them. The germline V gene sets CDR1 to LGHNA and CDR2 to YNFKEQ.